The rows below give T cell receptor beta chains drawn from one sample of a study of beta chain features in type 1 diabetes. Sequencing used immunoSEQ multiplex PCR; TCRdb keeps in-frame clones, though not all of them. This sample has 130,000 to 150,000 clones, with approximately 9.2% found just once. The sequenced sample was central memory CD4+ T cells from blood. These receptors were taken from a man aged 18 to 30 in good health. Each CDR3 is given with its conserved first and last residue. D genes are given only for firm matches. Not all rows give a size; the values are once, few, many and, for expanded clones, a class.

>.|TRBV5-6|TRBJ1-2|few
CASSLTENYGYTF
TGTGCCAGCAGCTTGACAGAGAACTATGGCTACACCTTC
>TRBD1|TRBV10-3|TRBJ1-2|.
CAINADGQVYNGYTF
TGTGCCATCAACGCAGATGGACAGGTTTATAATGGCTACACCTTC
>TRBD1|TRBV9|TRBJ1-5|.
CASSPTGGEGDQPQHF
TGTGCCAGCAGCCCTACAGGGGGGGAGGGCGATCAGCCCCAGCATTTT
>TRBD1|TRBV7-2|TRBJ1-4|.
CASSPTTGLATNEKLFF
TGTGCCAGCAGCCCGACGACAGGGTTGGCAACTAATGAAAAACTGTTTTTT
>.|TRBV5-1|TRBJ2-7|few
CASRPVGAHEQYF
TGCGCCAGCCGCCCGGTAGGGGCCCACGAGCAGTACTTC
>.|TRBV14|TRBJ1-5|many
CASSQNFNQPQHF
TGTGCCAGCAGCCAAAACTTCAATCAGCCCCAGCATTTT
>.|TRBV7-9|TRBJ1-1|.
CASRSQGTTNTEAFF
TGTGCCAGCAGATCCCAAGGGACAACAAACACTGAAGCTTTCTTT
>.|TRBV7-7|TRBJ2-1|.
CASSPGVTDVEQFF
TGTGCCAGCAGTCCAGGGGTGACGGACGTGGAGCAGTTCTTC
>TRBD1|TRBV30|TRBJ2-5|.
CAWSVGTAQETQYF
TGTGCCTGGAGTGTCGGGACAGCACAAGAGACCCAGTACTTC
>TRBD1|TRBV5-1|TRBJ2-1|.
CASSLASTGPYNEQFF
TGCGCCAGCAGCTTGGCCTCGACAGGGCCCTACAATGAGCAGTTCTTC
>.|TRBV4-1|TRBJ1-1|few
CASSQPLNRAENTEAFF
TGCGCCAGCAGCCAACCTTTAAACAGGGCGGAGAACACTGAAGCTTTCTTT
>.|TRBV7-9|TRBJ1-2|.
CASSLGGDDGYTF
TGTGCCAGCAGCTTAGGGGGCGATGATGGCTACACCTTC
>.|TRBV7-2|TRBJ2-5|.
CASSLAPGDGTQYF
TGTGCCAGCAGCTTAGCCCCGGGGGATGGGACCCAGTACTTC
>.|TRBV9|TRBJ2-7|.
CASSVGRGNGQNIYEQYF
TGTGCCAGCAGCGTAGGTCGAGGGAACGGCCAGAACATCTACGAGCAGTACTTC
>TRBD1|TRBV6-6|TRBJ2-5|few
CASSPLDRGRETQYF
TGTGCCAGCAGCCCCCTAGACAGGGGGCGAGAGACCCAGTACTTC
>.|TRBV7-2|TRBJ2-1|.
CASSFQGGADNEQFF
TGTGCCAGCAGTTTTCAAGGGGGGGCGGATAATGAGCAGTTCTTC
>.|TRBV2|TRBJ1-2|few
CASSDSVTANYGYTF
TGTGCCAGCAGTGATTCAGTGACAGCAAACTATGGCTACACCTTC
>TRBD1|TRBV28|TRBJ2-7|few
CASSLGQASSYEQYF
TGTGCCAGCAGCCTTGGACAGGCTAGCTCCTACGAGCAGTACTTC
>TRBD2|TRBV5-1|TRBJ2-3|few
CASETSGGPSSTDTQYF
TGCGCCAGCGAGACTAGCGGGGGACCCTCTAGCACAGATACGCAGTATTTT
>.|TRBV27|TRBJ2-3|.
CASSPGDRMKDTQYF
TGTGCCAGCAGTCCCGGTGACAGGATGAAAGATACGCAGTATTTT
>TRBD2|TRBV7-2|TRBJ2-3|few
CASSLTPGVAGEDTQYF
TGTGCCAGCAGCTTAACCCCCGGGGTAGCGGGGGAAGATACGCAGTATTTT
>.|TRBV4-1|TRBJ2-2|.
CASSQRTDSPGELFF
TGCGCCAGCAGCCAACGGACAGACTCTCCCGGGGAGCTGTTTTTT
>.|TRBV6-6|TRBJ1-1|.
CASSYSGEETEAFF
TGTGCCAGCAGTTACTCCGGGGAAGAAACTGAAGCTTTCTTT
>TRBD2|TRBV29-1|TRBJ2-3|few
CSVRGGLVDTQYF
TGCAGCGTTCGCGGGGGTCTGGTGGATACGCAGTATTTT
>TRBD2|TRBV14|TRBJ2-1|.
CASSQGAGAGALNNEQFF
TGTGCCAGCAGCCAAGGAGCAGGCGCGGGAGCTCTTAACAATGAGCAGTTCTTC
>TRBD1|TRBV11-2|TRBJ2-2|.
CASSARDRGDTGELFF
TGTGCCAGCAGCGCCCGGGACAGGGGGGACACCGGGGAGCTGTTTTTT
>TRBD1|TRBV4-2|TRBJ1-2|.
CASSQPDRVLGYTF
TGTGCCAGCAGCCAACCGGACAGGGTACTCGGCTACACCTTC
>TRBD1|TRBV28|TRBJ2-7|few
CASSLTGGATIPEQYF
TGTGCCAGCAGCCTCACAGGGGGCGCGACGATACCCGAGCAGTACTTC
>TRBD1|TRBV5-5|TRBJ2-5|.
CASLYGTEQETQYF
TGTGCCAGCTTATATGGGACAGAGCAAGAGACCCAGTACTTC
>.|TRBV5-5|TRBJ1-2|.
CASSRANPQGEGYTF
TGTGCCAGCAGCCGTGCGAACCCACAGGGTGAAGGCTACACCTTC
>TRBD2|TRBV5-4|TRBJ2-3|few
CASSSMAGGEDTQYF
TGTGCCAGCAGCTCGATGGCGGGGGGCGAAGATACGCAGTATTTT
>.|TRBV7-2|TRBJ2-5|few
CASSPGGLAKTQYF
TGTGCCAGCAGCCCAGGAGGGTTGGCGAAGACCCAGTACTTC
>TRBD1|TRBV28|TRBJ2-3|.
CASSSQTGNGKTDTQYF
TGTGCCAGCAGTTCGCAGACAGGGAATGGAAAGACAGATACGCAGTATTTT
>.|TRBV5-1|TRBJ1-2|few
CASSWGSGKDYGYTF
TGCGCCAGCAGCTGGGGATCGGGGAAGGACTATGGCTACACCTTC
>.|TRBV11-2|TRBJ1-3|.
CASSSGIAGNTIYF
TGTGCCAGCAGCTCCGGGATCGCTGGAAACACCATATATTTT
>.|TRBV2|TRBJ1-6|.
CASSESGAGSPLHF
TGTGCCAGCAGTGAATCAGGGGCCGGTTCACCCCTCCACTTT
>.|TRBV7-2|TRBJ1-3|.
CASSNYGSSGNTIYF
TGTGCCAGCAGCAACTACGGGAGCTCTGGAAACACCATATATTTT
>.|TRBV18|TRBJ1-4|few
CASSPRGPGGEKLFF
TGTGCCAGCTCACCACGAGGGCCAGGTGGTGAAAAACTGTTTTTT
>TRBD2|TRBV7-2|TRBJ2-1|few
CASSPTSGGRNEQFF
TGTGCCAGCAGCCCTACTAGCGGGGGCCGCAATGAGCAGTTCTTC
>.|TRBV7-6|TRBJ1-3|.
CASSLSTPISGNTIYF
TGTGCCAGCAGCTTATCGACTCCGATCTCTGGAAACACCATATATTTT
>TRBD1|TRBV7-9|TRBJ1-4|.
CASSLTGGRREKLFF
TGTGCCAGCAGTTTAACAGGGGGTAGAAGAGAAAAACTGTTTTTT
>TRBD2|TRBV28|TRBJ2-5|.
CASSLAGALVETQYF
TGTGCCAGCAGCTTAGCGGGGGCCCTGGTAGAGACCCAGTACTTC
>TRBD2|TRBV19|TRBJ2-6|few
CASSVGAGDSGANVLTF
TGTGCCAGTAGTGTAGGGGCGGGAGACTCTGGGGCCAACGTCCTGACTTTC
>.|TRBV4-2|TRBJ2-5|.
CASSSTRLVPGQETQYF
TGTGCCAGCAGCTCAACCCGACTAGTCCCCGGACAAGAGACCCAGTACTTC
>TRBD2|TRBV7-6|TRBJ2-7|few
CASSLVSLAGAGEQYF
TGTGCCAGCAGCTTAGTTAGTCTAGCGGGGGCCGGGGAGCAGTACTTC
>TRBD1|TRBV19|TRBJ2-1|few
CASGIGQGGRNEQFF
TGTGCCAGTGGGATAGGACAGGGTGGCCGCAATGAGCAGTTCTTC
>TRBD2|TRBV5-1|TRBJ2-5|.
CASYRTSGGSQETQYF
TGCGCCAGCTACAGGACTAGCGGGGGGTCCCAAGAGACCCAGTACTTC
>TRBD1|TRBV5-1|TRBJ1-2|.
CASSLGRGSDGYTF
TGCGCCAGCAGCTTGGGCAGGGGGTCGGATGGCTACACCTTC
>TRBD1|TRBV2|TRBJ2-3|.
CASSEDRGPDTQYF
TGTGCCAGCAGTGAGGACAGGGGGCCAGATACGCAGTATTTT
>.|TRBV5-6|TRBJ2-5|few
CASSLVSVWETQYF
TGTGCCAGCAGCCTAGTTAGCGTTTGGGAGACCCAGTACTTC
>TRBD2|TRBV4-2|TRBJ2-7|.
CASSQRLAGGYEQYF
TGTGCCAGCAGCCAAAGACTAGCGGGAGGCTACGAGCAGTACTTC
>TRBD1|TRBV6-6|TRBJ2-2|.
CASSPGGTFRGELFF
TGTGCCAGCAGTCCAGGGGGTACCTTCCGGGGGGAGCTGTTTTTT
>TRBD1|TRBV5-4|TRBJ2-3|many
CASSQGQGALDTQYF
TGTGCCAGCAGCCAGGGACAGGGGGCATTGGATACGCAGTATTTT
>.|TRBV4-3|TRBJ2-3|.
CASSQQQASTDTQYF
TGCGCCAGCAGCCAACAGCAGGCGAGCACAGATACGCAGTATTTT
>.|TRBV11-2|TRBJ2-1|.
CASSRVPNEQFF
TGTGCCAGCAGTCGAGTACCCAATGAGCAGTTCTTC
>.|TRBV5-6|TRBJ2-2|few
CASSLRGKNTGELFF
TGTGCCAGCAGCCTCCGGGGGAAGAACACCGGGGAGCTGTTTTTT
>TRBD1|TRBV10-3|TRBJ1-4|.
CASRTGDLEKLFF
TGTGCCTCACGGACAGGTGACCTTGAAAAACTGTTTTTT